The 27 T cell receptor beta chains below were found in one sample sequenced in a study of radiotherapy plus CTLA-4 blockade in lung cancer. The data were produced by immunoSEQ multiplex PCR, yet TCRdb's version contains in-frame clones alone and is incomplete. Among 20,000 to 30,000 clones listed, roughly three quarters were seen once. The specimen comprised peripheral blood, sampled from a patient treated with radiotherapy plus ipilimumab. The source is a human donor with non-small cell lung cancer that progressed on radiotherapy plus ipilimumab.

This sequence joins TRBV4-1 and TRBJ1-5; D unresolved. The V and J ends lost 4 bases and 3 bases respectively, with 16 bases between them. Germline V lookup: CDR1 MGHRA, CDR2 YSYEKL. The CDR3 sequence is 16 residues long. CDR3 bases: TGCGCCAGCAGCCTCAGGCAAGGCCCCAACAATCAGCCCCAGCATTTT. It encodes CASSLRQGPNNQPQHF.

For the CDR3, the DNA is TGTGCCAGCAGTCCCGGGACAGGCGCACTTTATACGCAGTATTTT. Its translation: CASSPGTGALYTQYF. V usage is TRBV28 and J usage is TRBJ2-3; 8 bases fit TRBD1. V dropped 5 bases and J dropped 7; count of bases not matched to a gene: 11. The CDR3 consists of 15 residues. From germline, CDR1 is MDHEN and CDR2 SYDVKM.

The chain links TRBV19 to TRBJ2-5; either TRBD1 or TRBD2 may supply D (7 bases each). Germline CDR1 is LNHDA and CDR2 is SQIVND (reference sequence). Deletions cut 4 bases from V and 2 bases from J, with 11 bases between. CDR3 size: 14 residues. The chain's CDR3 is CASSRQGGQETQYF. The CDR3, as DNA: TGTGCCAGTAGTAGACAGGGAGGGCAAGAGACCCAGTACTTC. Full variable domain (rest looked up from reference TRBV19 and TRBJ2-5): DGGITQSPKYLFRKEGQNVTLSCEQNLNHDAMYWYRQDPGQGLRLIYYSQIVNDFQKGDIAEGYSVSREKKESFPLTVTSAQKNPTAFYLCASSRQGGQETQYFGPGTRLLVL.

In its sample, this clone is medium-sized. The V gene is TRBV4-3, the J gene TRBJ1-3; D remains ambiguous. The CDR3 is 16 amino acids. V shed 0 bases and J shed 0 bases, with 9 bases lying between them. The germline V gene has CDR1 LGHNA and CDR2 YSLEER. CDR3 region: CASSQDLSSSGNTIYF. DNA of the CDR3: TGCGCCAGCAGCCAAGATCTATCCAGCTCTGGAAACACCATATATTTT.

This clone was seen a few times. The chain has TRBV28 and TRBJ2-5; 14 positions match TRBD2. The CDR3 totals 16 residues. V was pared by 3 bases and J by 5 bases, with 5 bases of the junction left unmatched. Germline values: CDR1 MDHEN, CDR2 SYDVKM. The CDR3 reads CASSFRLAGGLETQYF. CDR3 bases: TGTGCCAGCAGTTTCCGACTAGCGGGAGGGCTGGAGACCCAGTACTTC.

This chain uses TRBV27 with TRBJ1-2, with no clear D. The CDR3 extends over 11 amino acids. Germline loops: CDR1 MNHEY, CDR2 SMNVEV (reference sequence). The V and J ends lost 4 bases and 5 bases respectively, with 5 bases between them. The CDR3 DNA is TGTGCCAGCAGTTCCGGATATGGCTACACCTTC. Amino acid sequence: CASSSGYGYTF.

The chain recombines TRBV5-1 with TRBJ1-1; tentative D call: TRBD1 (5 bases). Germline V gene data show CDR1 as SGHRS and CDR2 as YFSETQ. Between the trimmed V and J ends, which lost 0 bases and 5 bases, there was a span of 11 bases. The CDR3 is 14 residues long. CDR3 nucleotide sequence: TGCGCCAGCAGCTTGGGACAGCAGGGAACTGAAGCTTTCTTT. Its translation: CASSLGQQGTEAFF.

J is TRBJ2-7 and V is TRBV11-2, with unresolved D. The length of the CDR3 is 13 residues. Germline V gives CDR1 SGHAT, CDR2 FQNNGV. V was pared by 1 base and J by 3 bases, with 7 bases between. In DNA, the CDR3 is TGTGCCAGCAGCTTAGTGGGGTACTACGAGCAGTACTTC. Its translation: CASSLVGYYEQYF. Based on the CDR3 plus reference TRBV11-2 and TRBJ2-7, the full variable domain is EAGVAQSPRYKIIEKRQSVAFWCNPISGHATLYWYQQILGQGPKLLIQFQNNGVVDDSQLPKDRFSAERLKGVDSTLKIQPAKLEDSAVYLCASSLVGYYEQYFGPGTRLTVT.

The CDR3 sequence is CASSQGTMGDTQYF. DNA of the CDR3: TGTGCCAGCAGCCAGGGGACGATGGGAGATACGCAGTATTTT. This chain joins TRBV4-2 and TRBJ2-3, with D possibly being TRBD1 or TRBD2 (5 bases each). CDR3 length equals 14 residues. From germline, CDR1 is LGHNA and CDR2 YNFKEQ. The germline V and J ends were trimmed by 3 bases and 5 bases, with 12 bases remaining between them.

This clone was counted between two and nine times. The J gene is TRBJ2-3, the V gene TRBV28; 10 bases agree with TRBD1. Germline CDR1 MDHEN, CDR2 SYDVKM. J lost 1 base, V lost 5 bases, and 6 bases had no gene match. The CDR3 is 16 amino acids. The chain's CDR3 is CASSPDRGLGTDTQYF. The CDR3 coding sequence is TGTGCCAGCAGTCCCGACAGGGGGCTTGGCACAGATACGCAGTATTTT.

The chain joins TRBV7-3 to TRBJ2-2; D is unresolved. Germline lookup yields CDR1 SGHTA and CDR2 FQGTGA. The CDR3 contains 14 residues. The V and J ends lost 5 bases and 4 bases respectively, with 11 bases between them. This chain's CDR3 is CASSREQSTGELFF. CDR3 DNA sequence: TGTGCCAGCAGCCGCGAGCAGAGCACCGGGGAGCTGTTTTTT.

The chain links TRBV6-5 to TRBJ2-2, with D uncertain. CDR3 length: 14 amino acids. V lost 4 bases and J 1 base, leaving 7 bases between the germline ends. CDR1 and CDR2 from the germline V gene are MNHEY and SVGAGI. This CDR3 reads CASSFDGNTGELFF. The CDR3, as DNA: TGTGCCAGCAGTTTCGACGGGAACACCGGGGAGCTGTTTTTT.

This chain uses TRBV7-3 with TRBJ2-2; D uncertain. This CDR3 has 16 residues. V lost 3 bases and J 3 bases, leaving 14 bases between the germline ends. From germline, CDR1 is SGHTA and CDR2 FQGTGA. The CDR3 nucleotides are TGTGCCAGCAGCTTCTCCTGGGGTAGGGACACCGGGGAGCTGTTTTTT. Amino acid sequence: CASSFSWGRDTGELFF.

By share, this clone ranks as medium-sized. The J gene is TRBJ2-7, the V gene TRBV6-4; TRBD2 aligns across 10 bases. The CDR3 totals 13 residues. V lost 5 bases and J lost 10; bases outside the gene matches: 8. Germline CDR1 MRHNA, CDR2 SNTAGT. The chain's CDR3 is CASSLLAGEKQYF. Here the CDR3 DNA reads TGTGCCAGCAGTCTTCTAGCGGGGGAGAAACAGTACTTC.

The CDR3 nucleotides are TGTGCCAGCAGCTCCGGACAGGGATTCAATCAGCCCCAGCATTTT. Translated, it gives CASSSGQGFNQPQHF. This chain connects TRBV5-5 to TRBJ1-5; 8 positions match TRBD1. The trim removed 3 bases at V and 3 bases at J, leaving 5 bases unmatched. This CDR3 has 15 residues. Germline lookup yields CDR1 SGHKS and CDR2 YYEKEE (reference sequence).

The chain recombines TRBV6-1 with TRBJ2-5, with D tentatively TRBD1 (5 bases). From germline, CDR1 is MNHNS and CDR2 SASEGT. The length of the CDR3 is 15 residues. V was shortened by 2 bases and J by 2 bases, with 12 bases between the two germline ends. CDR3 residues: CASSEWYTGQETQYF. The CDR3 DNA sequence: TGTGCCAGCAGTGAATGGTATACAGGACAAGAGACCCAGTACTTC.

The CDR3 loop is CASSLKAHASTDTQYF. For the CDR3, the DNA is TGCGCCAGCAGCCTCAAGGCGCACGCAAGCACAGATACGCAGTATTTT. The chain links TRBV4-1 to TRBJ2-3; the D is unclear. The CDR3 consists of 16 residues. Trimming shortened V by 4 bases and J by 0 bases, and 14 bases separated the two germline ends. Germline V gene lookup returns CDR1 MGHRA and CDR2 YSYEKL.

The J gene is TRBJ2-2, the V gene TRBV7-9, with 10 bases fitting TRBD2. CDR1 is SEHNR and CDR2 is FQNEAQ in the germline V gene (reference sequence). The V gene end was trimmed by 7 bases and the J gene end by 8 bases; junction bases not matched to a gene: 16. This CDR3 has 17 residues. DNA for the CDR3: TGTGCCAGCACCCCCTCCGGGACTAGCGACTTGGTTGGGGAGCTGTTTTTT. Residues: CASTPSGTSDLVGELFF. Full variable domain (rest looked up from reference TRBV7-9 and TRBJ2-2): DTGVSQNPRHKITKRGQNVTFRCDPISEHNRLYWYRQTLGQGPEFLTYFQNEAQLEKSRLLSDRFSAERPKGSFSTLEIQRTEQGDSAMYLCASTPSGTSDLVGELFFGEGSRLTVL.

This chain links TRBV7-9 with TRBJ2-1; possibly TRBD1 or TRBD2 for D (5 bases each). The germline V and J ends were trimmed by 5 bases and 5 bases, with 19 bases remaining between them. CDR1 and CDR2 from the germline V gene are SEHNR and FQNEAQ (reference sequence). There are 16 residues in the CDR3. CDR3 region: CASSRTRGALDNEQFF. The CDR3 DNA is TGTGCCAGCAGCCGGACTCGAGGGGCCCTTGACAATGAGCAGTTCTTC.

This clone was counted a few times. The V call is TRBV5-1, the J call TRBJ2-7, with 7 bases fitting TRBD1. CDR1 and CDR2 (germline): SGHRS, YFSETQ. The CDR3 consists of 15 residues. V dropped 2 bases and J dropped 5; count of bases not matched to a gene: 10. The DNA for the CDR3 is TGCGCCAGCAGCTTACGCTCAGACAGGGCCCACGAGCAGTACTTC. Translated, it gives CASSLRSDRAHEQYF. Together with reference TRBV5-1 and TRBJ2-7, the CDR3 gives the full variable domain: KAGVTQTPRYLIKTRGQQVTLSCSPISGHRSVSWYQQTPGQGLQFLFEYFSETQRNKGNFPGRFSGRQFSNSRSEMNVSTLELGDSALYLCASSLRSDRAHEQYFGPGTRLTVT.

This clone was detected a few times. This chain connects TRBV9 to TRBJ2-2; D not resolved. Trimming pared 0 bases from V and 3 bases from J, leaving 9 bases between. This CDR3 comprises 15 residues. CDR1 and CDR2 from the germline V gene are SGDLS and YYNGEE. The DNA for the CDR3 is TGTGCCAGCAGCGTAGGCGGTACGGACACCGGGGAGCTGTTTTTT. It translates to CASSVGGTDTGELFF.

The chain is built from TRBV4-2 and TRBJ2-7; D is uncertain. V gave up 0 bases and J gave up 2 bases, with 8 bases separating them. The germline CDR1 and CDR2 sequences are LGHNA and YNFKEQ. The CDR3 extends over 14 amino acids. CDR3 bases: TGTGCCAGCAGCCAAGATTTGGGTACCTACGAGCAGTACTTC. Translated: CASSQDLGTYEQYF.

The chain couples TRBV6-1 to TRBJ2-3; possible D gene TRBD1, 5 bases. This CDR3 spans 13 amino acids. V lost 5 bases and J lost 14, with 20 bases in between. CDR1 is MNHNS, CDR2 SASEGT, per germline. CDR3 nucleotides: TGTGCCAGCAGTTATTCCTCCCAGGGAAGGGCGTATTTT. This translates into CASSYSSQGRAYF.

The chain uses TRBV4-2 and TRBJ2-1; 10 nucleotides agree with TRBD2. Germline CDR1 and CDR2: LGHNA and YNFKEQ. This CDR3 is built from 17 residues. Trimming took 0 bases from V and 9 from J; bases not matched to a gene: 11. CDR3 in DNA: TGTGCCAGCAGCCAAGACGTGCGAGCGGGGGGGCCCGGTGAGCAGTTCTTC. Translating it yields CASSQDVRAGGPGEQFF.

V is TRBV5-1 and J is TRBJ2-7; D is undetermined. V was cut by 0 bases and J by 2 bases, with 9 bases left in between. The CDR3 has 14 residues. Germline V CDR1 and CDR2: SGHRS, YFSETQ. The CDR3 DNA reads as TGCGCCAGCAGCTTGGGGGCTTCGACCTACGAGCAGTACTTC. It is translated as CASSLGASTYEQYF.

This clone showed up just a few times. This chain uses TRBV10-3 with TRBJ1-2, with D unclear. This CDR3 is built from 11 residues. V was shortened by 3 bases and J by 8 bases, with 7 bases between the two germline ends. Germline loops: CDR1 ENHRY, CDR2 SYGVKD. CDR3 bases: TGTGCCATCAGTGACCTCGAGGGCTACACCTTC. Amino acid sequence: CAISDLEGYTF.

The table lists this clone with a few counts. The gene calls are TRBV25-1 and TRBJ2-3, with TRBD1 identical over 8 bases. The CDR3 is 16 amino acids. The germline CDR1 and CDR2 sequences are MGHDK and SYGVNS. Trimming cost V 4 bases and J 2 bases; bases outside gene matches: 8. CDR3 DNA sequence: TGTGCCAGCAGTGCCTTTCGGACAGGGAACACAGATACGCAGTATTTT. Translation gives CASSAFRTGNTDTQYF.